This TCR beta chain was captured in a study of shared clonotypes between healthy human individuals. Worth noting for this clone: The target antigen is unknown.

Study-level points and caveats: Naive subsets tended to show greater estimated richness than memory subsets. Collection of samples was limited to blood; tissue repertoires likely differ. Clonotype sharing among donors, it was expected, would be affected by sequencing depth.

Original processing notes: Quality scores were absent from the junction-only immunoSEQ sequences, so filtering differed. Data came from immunoSEQ multiplex PCR; TCRdb stores just in-frame clones and leaves some out. The V and J calls and clone size were taken over from that table, and D and trimming were inferred from the DNA. The sample has around 600,000 clones; approximately 97% are singletons. This CDR3 has 14 amino acids. The ends were cut back, 4 bases at V and 4 bases at J, with 14 bases in the middle. Germline lookup yields CDR1 MNHEY and CDR2 SVGAGI. The source is a young woman in good health. V and J are TRBV6-5 and TRBJ2-7; D may correspond to TRBD1 or TRBD2 (7 bases each). Material for sequencing was naive CD4+ T cells sorted from blood. Documented subset: CD45RA+ positively selected. CDR3 coding DNA: TGTGCCAGCAGTTGGGACAGCGGGATGTACGAGCAGTACTTC. As protein: CASSWDSGMYEQYF.